This record covers a single T cell receptor beta chain. The data were taken from a study of blood T cell repertoires in COVID-19. Study summary: Whether acute or convalescent, the COVID-19 samples came from the United States, Italy and Spain. Sources were T cells, B-cell-depleted T cells, or PBMCs; the material itself was cDNA or gDNA.

CDR3 size: 13 residues. The ends were cut back, 3 bases at V and 1 base at J, with 6 bases in the middle. Germline assignment: CDR1 SGHTA and CDR2 FQGTGA. The study assigned cohorts using participant-reported clinical history. The data were produced by immunoSEQ multiplex PCR, yet TCRdb's version contains in-frame clones alone and is incomplete. The table has some 180,000 clones, 85% seen once. The receptor comes from a man aged 40-50 years who had recovered from COVID-19. Sequenced sample: PBMCs or T cells enriched from blood (not recorded which). The chain is built from TRBV7-3 and TRBJ1-1, with D unclear. This CDR3 is CASSLGRNTEAFF. CDR3 in DNA: TGTGCCAGCAGCTTGGGCAGGAACACTGAAGCTTTCTTT.